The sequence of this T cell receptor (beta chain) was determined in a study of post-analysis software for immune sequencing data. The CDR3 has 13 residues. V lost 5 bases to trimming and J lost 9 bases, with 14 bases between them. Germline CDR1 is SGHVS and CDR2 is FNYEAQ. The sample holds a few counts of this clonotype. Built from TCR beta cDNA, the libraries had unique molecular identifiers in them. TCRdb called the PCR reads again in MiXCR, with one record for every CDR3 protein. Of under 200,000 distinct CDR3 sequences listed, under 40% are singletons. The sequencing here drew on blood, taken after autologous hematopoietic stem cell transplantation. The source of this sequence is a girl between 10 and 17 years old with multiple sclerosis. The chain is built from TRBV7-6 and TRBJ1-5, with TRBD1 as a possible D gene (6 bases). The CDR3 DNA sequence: TGTGCCAGCAGCCGCGGGGGGGCTTGGCCCCAGCATTTT. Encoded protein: CASSRGGAWPQHF.